The entry below gives a single TCR beta chain sequence along with its context. This specimen belongs to a study of blood T cell repertoires in COVID-19. Study-wide background: Samples representing acute and convalescent COVID-19 were sourced from the United States, Italy and Spain. In each case, the material was cDNA or gDNA derived from T cells, B-cell-depleted T cells, or PBMCs.

Germline CDR1 reads SNHLY; CDR2 reads FYNNEI. CDR3 size: 15 residues. The ends were cut back, 4 bases at V and 4 bases at J, with 16 bases in the middle. Original processing methods: Counts of nucleated cells, estimated from reference gene primer amplification, were obtained. Method: immunoSEQ multiplex PCR; TCRdb's copy keeps in-frame clones and lacks some. D and trimming come from the DNA, and the V and J calls and clone size come from that table. The sample yields about 120,000 clones, 72% seen once. The receptor's source is an older woman with acute or convalescent COVID-19. Source material: peripheral blood. The V gene is TRBV2, the J gene TRBJ1-1, with a possible D match to TRBD1 (6 bases). CDR3 DNA: TGTGCCAGCAGTGTAATACTCAGCAGGGGCACTGAAGCTTTCTTT. This encodes CASSVILSRGTEAFF.